Presented here are 14 T cell receptor beta chains from one specimen sequenced in a study of beta chain features in type 1 diabetes. The authors reverse transcribed all of the isolated RNA, so sequencing captured expressed TCRB transcripts. Sequenced by immunoSEQ multiplex PCR; TCRdb stores in-frame clones only, minus some. The table has 450,000 to 550,000 clones, around 30% seen once. Sequences were obtained from naive CD4+ T cells from blood. Receptors originate from a man aged 18 to 35 in good health.

V is TRBV9 and J is TRBJ2-3; 7 bases match TRBD1. This CDR3 has 15 amino acids. Trimming took 4 bases from V and 4 from J; bases not matched to a gene: 9. Germline CDR1 SGDLS, CDR2 YYNGEE. This CDR3 reads CASSHRTGFPDTQYF. The DNA for the CDR3 is TGTGCCAGCAGCCATCGGACAGGATTCCCAGATACGCAGTATTTT. Based on the CDR3 plus reference TRBV9 and TRBJ2-3, the full variable domain is DSGVTQTPKHLITATGQRVTLRCSPRSGDLSVYWYQQSLDQGLQFLIQYYNGEERAKGNILERFSAQQFPDLHSELNLSSLELGDSALYFCASSHRTGFPDTQYFGPGTRLTVL.

CDR3 DNA sequence: TGTGCCAGCAGCGGGGGGACTAACGCAGATACGCAGTATTTT. It encodes CASSGGTNADTQYF. The chain joins TRBV5-4 to TRBJ2-3; 7 positions match TRBD2. This CDR3 is 14 amino acids long. CDR1 and CDR2 from the germline V gene are SGHNT and YYREEE (reference sequence). Trimming at V came to 4 bases and at J to 4 bases, leaving 6 bases not matched to a gene.

This clone was recorded a few times. The same CDR3 arises from other DNA sequences in this sample as well. The chain recombines TRBV5-4 with TRBJ2-3; D call uncertain. V lost 1 base, J lost 0 bases, and 3 bases lay in between. Germline V gene lookup returns CDR1 SGHNT and CDR2 YYREEE (reference sequence). The CDR3 spans 13 residues. CDR3 protein: CASSLPSTDTQYF. CDR3 DNA sequence: TGTGCCAGCAGCTTGCCTAGCACAGATACGCAGTATTTT.

The chain is built from TRBV4-3 and TRBJ2-3, with TRBD2 matching over 8 bases. J was trimmed by 3 bases and V by 0 bases; bases with no gene match: 5. CDR3 length: 16 amino acids. Per germline, CDR1 LGHNA and CDR2 YSLEER. The CDR3 loop reads CASSQDQSGRTDTQYF. The CDR3 DNA reads TGCGCCAGCAGCCAAGATCAGAGCGGGAGAACAGATACGCAGTATTTT.

To note about this clone: Within the sample, other DNA sequences also encode this same CDR3. The CDR3 loop reads CAWTRNYGYTF. The CDR3 coding sequence is TGTGCCTGGACCAGAAACTATGGCTACACCTTC. The V gene is TRBV30, the J gene TRBJ1-2; D gene unclear. The CDR3 loop spans 11 amino acids. Germline values: CDR1 GTSNPN, CDR2 SVGIG (reference sequence). Deletions cut 4 bases from V and 2 bases from J, with 5 bases between. The full variable domain, completed using reference TRBV30 and TRBJ1-2, is SQTIHQWPATLVQPVGSPLSLECTVEGTSNPNLYWYRQAAGRGLQLLFYSVGIGQISSEVPQNLSASRPQDRQFILSSKKLLLSDSGFYLCAWTRNYGYTFGSGTRLTVV.

This chain uses TRBV30 with TRBJ2-2; no clear D. The CDR3 has 13 residues. V was cut by 0 bases and J by 5 bases, with 7 bases left in between. Germline V gene lookup returns CDR1 GTSNPN and CDR2 SVGIG (reference sequence). The CDR3 here is CAWSVIRTGELFF. DNA of the CDR3: TGTGCCTGGAGTGTAATTCGTACCGGGGAGCTGTTTTTT. The entire variable domain, with the rest obtained from reference TRBV30 and TRBJ2-2, is as follows: SQTIHQWPATLVQPVGSPLSLECTVEGTSNPNLYWYRQAAGRGLQLLFYSVGIGQISSEVPQNLSASRPQDRQFILSSKKLLLSDSGFYLCAWSVIRTGELFFGEGSRLTVL.

On this clone itself: Other DNA sequences in the same sample also yield this CDR3. The V call is TRBV15, the J call TRBJ2-7; the D is unclear. The germline V and J ends were trimmed by 5 bases and 0 bases, with 11 bases remaining between them. The CDR3 is 14 residues long. Germline loops: CDR1 LNHNV, CDR2 YYDKDF (reference sequence). The CDR3 sequence is CATSRGRSSYEQYF. For the CDR3, the DNA is TGTGCCACCAGCCGCGGACGGAGCTCCTACGAGCAGTACTTC.

There are a few counts of this clone. This chain links TRBV7-3 with TRBJ2-3, with TRBD1 identical over 8 bases. V lost 2 bases to trimming and J lost 9 bases; unmatched junction nucleotides: 4. The germline CDR1 and CDR2 sequences are SGHTA and FQGTGA. The CDR3 is 13 amino acids. This CDR3 reads CASSLVDRDTQYF. The CDR3 DNA reads as TGTGCCAGCAGCTTAGTGGACAGGGACACGCAGTATTTT.

This clone was seen a few times. The chain carries TRBV4-3 and TRBJ2-5; D not certain. Germline V gives CDR1 LGHNA, CDR2 YSLEER. The CDR3 extends over 13 amino acids. Trimming cost V 0 bases and J 5 bases, with 7 bases left between them. The CDR3 reads CASSQDDRETQYF. The CDR3 DNA is TGCGCCAGCAGCCAAGATGATCGGGAGACCCAGTACTTC.

This clone was picked up a small number of times. The chain uses TRBV11-2 and TRBJ2-3; D is perhaps TRBD1 (6 bases). The CDR3 extends over 13 amino acids. In germline, CDR1 is SGHAT, CDR2 FQNNGV. Trimming cost V 1 base and J 7 bases, with 9 bases left between them. The CDR3 nucleotides read TGTGCCAGCAGCTTAGGGGGGCGAAATACGCAGTATTTT. Amino acid sequence: CASSLGGRNTQYF.

This clone was detected only a few times. The same CDR3 also results from other DNA sequences found in this sample. V and J are TRBV5-1 and TRBJ1-1; 7 bases fit TRBD1. The CDR3 loop spans 14 amino acids. Germline V lookup: CDR1 SGHRS, CDR2 YFSETQ. Trimming at V came to 0 bases and at J to 3 bases, leaving 2 bases not matched to a gene. The CDR3 loop reads CASSLVQGDTEAFF. DNA for the CDR3: TGCGCCAGCAGCTTGGTTCAGGGGGACACTGAAGCTTTCTTT.

The CDR3: CASSLAWTGGFYEQYF. The CDR3 region has the DNA TGTGCCAGCAGCTTAGCTTGGACAGGGGGTTTCTACGAGCAGTACTTC. The chain links TRBV7-2 to TRBJ2-7; TRBD1 matches 10 bases. The CDR3 spans 16 residues. Germline CDR1 and CDR2: SGHTA and FQGNSA. Trimming cost V 0 bases and J 3 bases; bases outside gene matches: 5.

This clone has a handful of counts. The V and J genes are TRBV14 and TRBJ2-6, with D hard to call. V was cut by 0 bases and J by 1 base, with 10 bases left in between. The germline V gene encodes CDR1 SGHDN and CDR2 FVKESK. The CDR3 runs 17 residues. Here the CDR3 reads CASSQDRLLSGANVLTF. The CDR3 bases are TGTGCCAGCAGCCAAGATAGACTCCTATCTGGGGCCAACGTCCTGACTTTC.

The chain combines TRBV4-1 with TRBJ1-1, with TRBD1 as a possible D gene (5 bases). Trimming cost V 1 base and J 0 bases, with 12 bases left between them. The germline CDR1 and CDR2 sequences are MGHRA and YSYEKL. The CDR3 totals 16 residues. This CDR3 is CASSQVPGIMNTEAFF. The DNA for the CDR3 is TGCGCCAGCAGCCAAGTGCCAGGGATTATGAACACTGAAGCTTTCTTT.